This T cell receptor beta chain was recovered during a study of response to subunit inactivated influenza vaccine. This clonotype was detected many times. Its antigen is not identified. Study-wide points: Seasonal influenza vaccination, on each occasion, was suggested by the authors to recruit few new T cells.

TCRdb called the RT-PCR reads again in MiXCR, with one record for every CDR3 protein. The sample lists around 250,000 distinct CDR3 sequences, over 9% occurring once. Sample: non-naive T cells sorted from PBMCs, taken 14 days before vaccination. The source of this sequence is a man in his forties or fifties who received an inactivated influenza vaccine.

The CDR3 protein is CASSYTMSGRAYEQYF. The CDR3 DNA sequence: TGTGCCAGCAGTTACACTATGAGCGGGAGGGCCTACGAGCAGTACTTC. This sequence joins TRBV6-2 or TRBV6-3 and TRBJ2-7, with TRBD2 matching 10 bases. The germline gives CDR1 MNHEY, CDR2 SVGEGT. There are 16 residues in the CDR3. J lost 2 bases, V lost 2 bases, and 6 bases had no gene match.